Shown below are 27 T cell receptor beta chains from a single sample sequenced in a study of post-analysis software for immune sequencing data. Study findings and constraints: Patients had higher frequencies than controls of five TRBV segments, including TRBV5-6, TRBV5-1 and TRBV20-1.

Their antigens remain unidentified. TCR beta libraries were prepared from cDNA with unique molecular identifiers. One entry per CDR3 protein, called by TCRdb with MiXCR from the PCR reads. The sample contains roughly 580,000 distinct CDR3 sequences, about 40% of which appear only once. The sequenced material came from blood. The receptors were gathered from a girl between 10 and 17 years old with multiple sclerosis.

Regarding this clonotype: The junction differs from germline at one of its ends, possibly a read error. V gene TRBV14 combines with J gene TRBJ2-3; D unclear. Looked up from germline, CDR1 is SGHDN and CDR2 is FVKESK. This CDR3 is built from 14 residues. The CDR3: CASSQGGLRTTRYF. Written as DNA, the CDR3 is TGTGCCAGCAGCCAAGGAGGCCTGAGAACTACGCGGTATTTT.

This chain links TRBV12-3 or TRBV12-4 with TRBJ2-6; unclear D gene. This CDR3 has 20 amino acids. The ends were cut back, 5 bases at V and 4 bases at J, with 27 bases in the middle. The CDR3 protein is CASSRLVAGKRLSGANVLTF. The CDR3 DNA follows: TGTGCCAGCAGTCGACTCGTTGCAGGAAAAAGACTCTCGGGGGCCAACGTCCTGACTTTC.

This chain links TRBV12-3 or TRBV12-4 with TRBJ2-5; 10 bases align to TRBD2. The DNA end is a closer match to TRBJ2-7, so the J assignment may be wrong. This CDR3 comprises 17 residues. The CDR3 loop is CASSSVPGTSARDEQYF. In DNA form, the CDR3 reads TGTGCCAGCAGCTCTGTCCCCGGGACTAGCGCCCGTGACGAGCAGTACTTC.

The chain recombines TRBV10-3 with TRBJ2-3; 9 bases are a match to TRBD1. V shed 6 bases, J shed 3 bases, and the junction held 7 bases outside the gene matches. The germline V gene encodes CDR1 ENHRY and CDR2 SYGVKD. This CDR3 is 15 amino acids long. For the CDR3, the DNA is TGTGCCATCAGCCAAGGGACAGGGCAAACAGATACGCAGTATTTT. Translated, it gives CAISQGTGQTDTQYF.

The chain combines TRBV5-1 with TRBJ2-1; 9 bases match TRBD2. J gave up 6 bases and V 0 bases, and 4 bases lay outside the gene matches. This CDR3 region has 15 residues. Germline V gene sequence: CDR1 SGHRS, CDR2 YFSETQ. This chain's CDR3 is CASSLVGSGGNEQFF. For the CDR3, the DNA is TGCGCCAGCAGCTTGGTTGGTAGCGGGGGCAATGAGCAGTTCTTC.

The CDR3 region has the DNA TGCGCCAGCAGCCAAGGTCCCGAGAACACTGAAGCTTTCTTT. Translated: CASSQGPENTEAFF. The genes are TRBV4-1 and TRBJ1-1; D unclear. CDR1 is MGHRA, CDR2 YSYEKL, per germline. Between the trimmed V and J ends, which lost 1 base and 1 base, there was a span of 7 bases. This CDR3 comprises 14 residues.

CDR3 coding DNA: TGCGCCAGCAGCTTGGACAGGGCGTCTCAGCCCCAGCATTTT. Translated, it gives CASSLDRASQPQHF. The rearrangement uses TRBV5-1 and TRBJ1-5; possibly TRBD1 for D (6 bases). CDR1 is SGHRS and CDR2 is YFSETQ in the germline V gene. There are 14 residues in the CDR3. Trimming removed 0 bases from V and 6 bases from J, with 10 bases in between.

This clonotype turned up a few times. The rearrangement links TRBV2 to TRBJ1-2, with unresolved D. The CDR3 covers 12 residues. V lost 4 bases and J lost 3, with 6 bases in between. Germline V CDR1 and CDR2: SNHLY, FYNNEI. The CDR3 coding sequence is TGTGCCAGCAGTGCGGCCCACTATGGCTACACCTTC. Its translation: CASSAAHYGYTF.

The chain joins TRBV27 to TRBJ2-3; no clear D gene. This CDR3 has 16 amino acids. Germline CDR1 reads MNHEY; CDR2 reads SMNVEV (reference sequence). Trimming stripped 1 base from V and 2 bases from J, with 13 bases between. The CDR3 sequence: CASSLYSPLNTDTQYF. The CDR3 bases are TGTGCCAGCAGTTTATATTCCCCCCTGAACACAGATACGCAGTATTTT.

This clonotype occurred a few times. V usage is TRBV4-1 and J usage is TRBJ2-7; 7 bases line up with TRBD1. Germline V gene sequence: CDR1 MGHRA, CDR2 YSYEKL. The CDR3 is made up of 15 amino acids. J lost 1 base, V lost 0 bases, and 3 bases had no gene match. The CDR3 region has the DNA TGCGCCAGCAGCCAAGAGGCAGGGGGATCCTACGAGCAGTACTTC. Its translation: CASSQEAGGSYEQYF.

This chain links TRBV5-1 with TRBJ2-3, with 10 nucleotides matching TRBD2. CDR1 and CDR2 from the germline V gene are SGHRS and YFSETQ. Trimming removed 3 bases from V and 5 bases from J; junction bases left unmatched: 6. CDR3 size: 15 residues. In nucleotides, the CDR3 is TGCGCCAGCAGCTCGGCTAGCGGGAGAAGAGATACGCAGTATTTT. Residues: CASSSASGRRDTQYF.

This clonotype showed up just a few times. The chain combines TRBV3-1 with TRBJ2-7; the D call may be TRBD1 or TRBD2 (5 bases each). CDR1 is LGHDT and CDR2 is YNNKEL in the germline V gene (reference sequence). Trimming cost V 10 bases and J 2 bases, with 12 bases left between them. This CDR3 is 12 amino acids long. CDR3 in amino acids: CATRDRAYEQYF. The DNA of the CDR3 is TGTGCCACCCGGGACCGCGCCTACGAGCAGTACTTC.

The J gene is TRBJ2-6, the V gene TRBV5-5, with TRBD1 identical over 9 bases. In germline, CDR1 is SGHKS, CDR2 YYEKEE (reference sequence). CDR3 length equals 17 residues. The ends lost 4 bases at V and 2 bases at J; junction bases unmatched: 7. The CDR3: CASSLPGQGTGANVLTF. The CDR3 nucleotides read TGTGCCAGCAGCCTACCGGGACAGGGAACTGGGGCCAACGTCCTGACTTTC.

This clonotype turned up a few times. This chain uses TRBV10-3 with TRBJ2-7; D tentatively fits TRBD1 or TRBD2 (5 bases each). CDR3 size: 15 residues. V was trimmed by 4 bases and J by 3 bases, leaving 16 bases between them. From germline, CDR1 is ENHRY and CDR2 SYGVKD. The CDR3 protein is CAISALGTADYEQYF. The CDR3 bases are TGTGCCATCAGTGCCCTCGGGACGGCAGACTACGAGCAGTACTTC.

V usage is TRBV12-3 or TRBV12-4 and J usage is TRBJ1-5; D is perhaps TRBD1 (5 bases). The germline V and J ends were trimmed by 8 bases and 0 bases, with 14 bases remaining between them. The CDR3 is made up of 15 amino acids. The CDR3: CASGPGVSSNQPQHF. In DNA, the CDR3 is TGTGCCAGCGGCCCGGGGGTTAGTAGCAATCAGCCCCAGCATTTT.

The CDR3: CASSLGSLGSQYF. The DNA for the CDR3 is TGTGCCAGCAGCCTCGGTAGCCTAGGGTCCCAGTACTTC. The chain combines TRBV6-6 with TRBJ2-5; D uncertain. This CDR3 region has 13 residues. The V gene lost 6 bases and the J gene lost 9 bases, with 17 bases spanning the gap. Germline values: CDR1 MNHNY, CDR2 SVGAGI (reference sequence).

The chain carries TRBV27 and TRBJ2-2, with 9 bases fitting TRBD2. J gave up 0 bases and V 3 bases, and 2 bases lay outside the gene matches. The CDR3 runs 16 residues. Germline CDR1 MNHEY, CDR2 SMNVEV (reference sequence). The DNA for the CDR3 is TGTGCCAGCAGTTTTAGCGGGGGACCGAACACCGGGGAGCTGTTTTTT. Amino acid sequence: CASSFSGGPNTGELFF.

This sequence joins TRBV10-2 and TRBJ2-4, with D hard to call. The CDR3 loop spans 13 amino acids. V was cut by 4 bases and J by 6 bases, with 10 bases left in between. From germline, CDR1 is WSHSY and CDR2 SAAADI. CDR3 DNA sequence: TGCGCCAGCAGTGGGGGTCTAGGAAACATTCAGTACTTC. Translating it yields CASSGGLGNIQYF.

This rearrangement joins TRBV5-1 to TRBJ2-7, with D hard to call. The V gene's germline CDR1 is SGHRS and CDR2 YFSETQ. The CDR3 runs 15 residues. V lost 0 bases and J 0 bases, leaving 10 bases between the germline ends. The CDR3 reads CASSLAPESSYEQYF. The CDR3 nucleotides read TGCGCCAGCAGCTTGGCCCCTGAAAGCTCCTACGAGCAGTACTTC. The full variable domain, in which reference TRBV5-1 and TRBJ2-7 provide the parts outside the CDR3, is KAGVTQTPRYLIKTRGQQVTLSCSPISGHRSVSWYQQTPGQGLQFLFEYFSETQRNKGNFPGRFSGRQFSNSRSEMNVSTLELGDSALYLCASSLAPESSYEQYFGPGTRLTVT.

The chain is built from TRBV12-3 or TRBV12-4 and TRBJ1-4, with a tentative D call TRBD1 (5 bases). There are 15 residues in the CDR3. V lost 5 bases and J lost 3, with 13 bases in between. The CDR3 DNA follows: TGTGCCAGCAGTCGGGACGGGGGATCTAATGAAAAACTGTTTTTT. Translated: CASSRDGGSNEKLFF.

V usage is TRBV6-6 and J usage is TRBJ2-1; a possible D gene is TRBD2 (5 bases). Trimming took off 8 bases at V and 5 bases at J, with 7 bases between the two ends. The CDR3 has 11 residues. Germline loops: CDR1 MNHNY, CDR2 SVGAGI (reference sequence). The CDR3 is CASGSDNEQFF. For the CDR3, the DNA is TGTGCCAGCGGGAGCGACAATGAGCAGTTCTTC.

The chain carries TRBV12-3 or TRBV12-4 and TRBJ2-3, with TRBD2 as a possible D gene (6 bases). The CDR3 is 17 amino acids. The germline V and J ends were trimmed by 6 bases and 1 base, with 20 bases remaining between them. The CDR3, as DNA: TGTGCCAGCAGCCGAGACACTAGCACATTCGGCACAGATACGCAGTATTTT. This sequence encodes CASSRDTSTFGTDTQYF.

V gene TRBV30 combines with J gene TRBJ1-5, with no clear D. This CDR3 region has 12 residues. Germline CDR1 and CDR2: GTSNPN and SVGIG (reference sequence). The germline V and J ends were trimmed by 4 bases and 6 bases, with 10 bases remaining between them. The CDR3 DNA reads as TGTGCCTGGAACCTCCCGGGTCAGCCCCAGCATTTT. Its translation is CAWNLPGQPQHF.

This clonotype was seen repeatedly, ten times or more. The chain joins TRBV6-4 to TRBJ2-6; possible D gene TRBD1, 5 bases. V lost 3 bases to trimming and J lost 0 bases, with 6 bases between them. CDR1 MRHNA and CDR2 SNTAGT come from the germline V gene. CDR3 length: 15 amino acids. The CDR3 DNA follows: TGTGCCAGCAGTGAAGACAGCTCTGGGGCCAACGTCCTGACTTTC. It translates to CASSEDSSGANVLTF.

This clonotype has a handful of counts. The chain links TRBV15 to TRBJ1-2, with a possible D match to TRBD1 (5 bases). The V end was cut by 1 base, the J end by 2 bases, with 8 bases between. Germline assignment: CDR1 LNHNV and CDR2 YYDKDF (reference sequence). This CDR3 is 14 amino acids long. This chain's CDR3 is CATSRGDGNYGYTF. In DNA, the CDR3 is TGTGCCACCAGCAGAGGGGACGGGAACTATGGCTACACCTTC. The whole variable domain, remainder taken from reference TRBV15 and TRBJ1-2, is DAMVIQNPRYQVTQFGKPVTLSCSQTLNHNVMYWYQQKSSQAPKLLFHYYDKDFNNEADTPDNFQSRRPNTSFCFLDIRSPGLGDTAMYLCATSRGDGNYGYTFGSGTRLTVV.

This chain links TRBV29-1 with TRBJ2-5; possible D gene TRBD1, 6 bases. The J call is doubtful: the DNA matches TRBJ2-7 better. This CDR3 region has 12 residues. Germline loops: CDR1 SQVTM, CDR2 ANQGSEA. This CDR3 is CSAGTQSYEQYF. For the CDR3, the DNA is TGCAGCGCAGGGACACAGTCCTACGAGCAGTACTTC.

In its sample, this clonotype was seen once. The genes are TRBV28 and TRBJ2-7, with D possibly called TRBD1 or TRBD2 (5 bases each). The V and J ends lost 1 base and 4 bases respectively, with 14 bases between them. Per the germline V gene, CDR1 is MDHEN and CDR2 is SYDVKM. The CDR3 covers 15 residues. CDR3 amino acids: CASSLLGRGAYEQYF. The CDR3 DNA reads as TGTGCCAGCAGTTTATTAGGAAGGGGAGCGTACGAGCAGTACTTC. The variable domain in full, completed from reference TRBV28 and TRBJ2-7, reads DVKVTQSSRYLVKRTGEKVFLECVQDMDHENMFWYRQDPGLGLRLIYFSYDVKMKEKGDIPEGYSVSREKKERFSLILESASTNQTSMYLCASSLLGRGAYEQYFGPGTRLTVT.